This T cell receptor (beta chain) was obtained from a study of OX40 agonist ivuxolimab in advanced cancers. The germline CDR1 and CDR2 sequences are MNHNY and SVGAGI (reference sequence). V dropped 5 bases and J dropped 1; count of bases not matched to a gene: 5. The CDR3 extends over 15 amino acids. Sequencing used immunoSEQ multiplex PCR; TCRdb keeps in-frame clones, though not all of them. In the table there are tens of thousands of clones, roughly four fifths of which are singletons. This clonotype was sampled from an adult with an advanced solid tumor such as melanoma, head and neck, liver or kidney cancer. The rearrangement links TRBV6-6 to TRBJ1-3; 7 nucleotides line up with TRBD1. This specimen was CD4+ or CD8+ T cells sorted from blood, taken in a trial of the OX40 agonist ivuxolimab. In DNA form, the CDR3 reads TGTGCCAGCAGTAACAGGGGTACATCTGGAAACACCATATATTTT. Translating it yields CASSNRGTSGNTIYF.